This T cell receptor (beta chain) comes out of a study of blood T cell repertoires in COVID-19. About the study: Nucleic acid was either cDNA or gDNA, and it came from T cells, B-cell-depleted T cells, or PBMCs.

V was clipped by 8 bases and J by 5 bases; unmatched bases: 10. CDR3 length: 15 amino acids. Germline V gene sequence: CDR1 SGHAT, CDR2 FQNNGV. Residents of approximately 25 US areas, aged roughly 18 to 89 years, made up the participants. Generated by immunoSEQ multiplex PCR, the TCRdb table keeps only in-frame clones and is missing some. The sample contains about 200,000 clones, roughly four fifths of which appear only once. The receptor was derived from a man aged 40-55 years who had recovered from COVID-19. The rearrangement uses TRBV11-2 and TRBJ1-2; 11 bases are shared with TRBD1. The sequenced sample consisted of PBMCs or T cells enriched from blood (not recorded which). The CDR3, as DNA: TGTGCCAGCCCCCCCGGGACAGGGGGTGTTTATGGCTACACCTTC. Encoded protein: CASPPGTGGVYGYTF.